This T cell receptor beta chain was observed in a study of T cell responses to AZD1222 COVID-19 vaccine (dated by TCRdb to about 2021). Some background on the complete study: AZD1222 recipients with second doses at about 4 weeks or about 12 weeks were pooled, because spike-specific TCR depth and breadth did not differ between schedules. A total of 230 to 250 trial participants underwent TCR sequencing, of whom about 200 received two doses of AZD1222 and some 25 received two doses of the MenACWY control vaccine. Enrollment into the trials was organized by age into subgroups of 18-55, 56-69 and 70-plus years, and those subgroups contained about 160, 30 and 59 TCR-sequenced participants, respectively. Overall results and qualifications from the work: The 56-69-year group was small, and its depth increase did not reach significance, likely because of low power. CD4 TCRs associated with the vaccine covered the entire spike protein, and the dominant responses were in regions 160-218 and 743-854. Nearly half of unique spike-specific TCRs reportedly recognized epitopes outside regions mutated in the B.1.351 and B.1.1.7 variants. Most participants were white British and females outnumbered males, and the authors suggested that clonal diversity may have been underestimated. A significant rise in spike-specific TCR breadth and depth was observed after two AZD1222 doses relative to day 0 and relative to MenACWY recipients. Because no day 14 peak-response samples were available, the repertoires could be characterized only after the peak T cell response. Only a handful of AZD1222 recipients were SARS-CoV-2 seropositive at baseline, limiting conclusions about previously exposed vaccinees.

The sample's time point label is to be understood as: baseline before first vaccination. Samples from vaccinated people were obtained from the UK trials COV001 and COV002, which included a single-blind randomized controlled phase 2/3 trial of AZD1222 (ChAdOx1 nCoV-19) in healthy adults. For TCRbeta chain sequencing, PBMC samples were collected from trial participants at day 0 and at day 28 after the second dose. In the case of this clone: Its cognate antigen has yet to be identified. Per-base quality was not reported, and no clone a single base away is much larger than it.

Deletion took 5 bases off V and 3 bases off J, with a span of 19 bases between the germline ends. The CDR3 measures 16 amino acids from cysteine to phenylalanine. Only the CDR3 region is kept as DNA, spanning 48 bases read in frame from base 1. The germline V gene (reference sequence) supplies CDR1 SEHNR and CDR2 FQNEAQ. The CDR3 regions of human TCRbeta chains were analyzed by immunosequencing. The original pipeline was this. TCRs in the repertoires were compared against a reference library of SARS-CoV-2-specific TCRs that had been generated with the MIRA antigen-specificity platform. Breadth was defined as the fraction of unique TCRs that were SARS-CoV-2-associated, and depth was defined as the fraction of total T cells that were SARS-CoV-2-associated. Using the MIRA data, each spike-specific TCR was assigned both to the spike region to which the TCR was reactive and to a CD4 or CD8 class. Log10-transformed breadth and depth values were compared by one-way ANOVA with Sidak's multiple comparisons tests. In its TCRdb copy, this immuneACCESS table keeps in-frame sequences only and misses some clones. Where compared with another copy, unresolved V genes explain less than half of these, and the others have no known cause. V and J calls and clone size are as listed in that table; D and trimming were resolved from the DNA. This sample has 150,000 to 200,000 clones in its table, and around 90% of those were observed once. The top ten clonotypes cover about 8% of the sample.

This receptor chain uses TRBV7-9 and TRBJ1-1; TRBD1 is a weak D gene call, 6 bases matching. The specimen comprised peripheral blood, sampled on day 0 of AZD1222 vaccination. The receptor was isolated from an adult in good health. The DNA reads TGTGCCAGCAGCCCGCCTTCCAGGGGAGGGGACACTGAAGCTTTCTTT. Its protein reads: CASSPPSRGGDTEAFF.